This T cell receptor (beta chain) derives from a study of cytomegalovirus exposure and HLA in healthy donors (dated by TCRdb to 2016 to 2017). General notes on the study: The 650 to 800 repertoires of the first cohort and the roughly 120 validation repertoires were produced on the same platform, according to a later analysis. The study aimed to test whether cataloging public T cell receptors could reveal signatures of past pathogen exposure. Along with the roughly 610-subject first cohort, a separate validation cohort of over a hundred different subjects was used. The study combined high-throughput TCR immunosequencing, statistical association of individual TCRs with disease status, and machine learning to predict cytomegalovirus infection status. Findings and caveats that apply to the study as a whole: In the study, approximately 150 TCR beta chains were listed as associated with cytomegalovirus. A later analysis found that TCRs clustered in the first cohort also tended to co-occur in the 120 validation repertoires, with 94% of cluster scores above 0. In both the original and validation cohorts, the classifier was reported to diagnose cytomegalovirus status with high specificity and sensitivity. A later analysis had no HLA typing for the validation cohort, so co-occurrence there was scored across all 110 or so repertoires. Across donors, most TCR sequences were observed very rarely, whereas some public TCRs were present in many individuals. It was suggested by the authors that the approach could potentially be generalized to other disease states and immunological phenotypes. A few of the identified cytomegalovirus-associated TCR beta chains were confirmed in vitro to be specific for cytomegalovirus antigens.

In regard to this clone: Its antigen is unknown. Base qualities are not provided; no much larger clone lies one nucleotide away.

Donors formed part of the validation cohort, which comprised 120 subjects and was distinct from the first cohort of 670 or so subjects. V is pruned by 4 bases and J by 0 bases, leaving 7 bases of the junction without a gene match. In the germline V gene, CDR1 corresponds to SGHDT and CDR2 to YYEEEE. The CDR3 runs 16 residues from the cysteine to the phenylalanine. Of all the DNA, just the CDR3 is kept, 48 bases in frame from base 1. Libraries were built with the immunoSEQ multiplex PCR assay. The authors' analysis ran thus. A statistical classification framework was developed to diagnose cytomegalovirus status using the catalog of TCR beta chain sequences. Imported from immuneACCESS, the table was reduced by TCRdb to in-frame sequences with V and J called. These copies leave out some clones; in studies compared against another copy, an unresolved V gene accounts for under half, and the cause of the remainder is not known. V, J and clone size derive from that table, while D and trimming were established from the DNA sequence. In this sample the table shows approximately 200,000 clones, around nine tenths of which occur a single time. The top ten clonotypes cover about 2.9% of the sample.

What was sequenced was PBMCs. The chain is made from TRBV5-6 and TRBJ1-1; 9 bases in the middle match TRBD1. This TCR was recovered from a woman under 30 in good health and CMV-seronegative. The DNA sequence follows: TGTGCCAGCAGCCTGACAGGGGGAACGATGAACACTGAAGCTTTCTTT. This codes for CASSLTGGTMNTEAFF.